These 12 T cell receptor beta chains share one sample of origin, sequenced in a study of cytomegalovirus exposure and HLA in healthy donors. PCR employed 60 Vbeta and 13 Jbeta primers. Produced via immunoSEQ multiplex PCR; TCRdb's table is partial and in-frame only. The table shows approximately 190,000 clones, with over 70% occurring only once. Sequencing input: PBMCs. The receptors were gathered from a man aged 50 to 59 in good health and CMV-seronegative.

This chain links TRBV4-1 with TRBJ1-2; a weak D match, TRBD1 (5 bases). This CDR3 has 18 amino acids. Germline-derived CDR1 and CDR2 are MGHRA and YSYEKL. Trimming removed 3 bases at V and 3 bases at J, with 23 bases between. DNA of the CDR3: TGCGCCAGCAGCCAGCCTCCAGGATGGACGGCGGGGGACTATGGCTACACCTTC. Translating gives CASSQPPGWTAGDYGYTF.

A word on this clone: One end of the junction fails to match germline, which may point to a read error. The chain links TRBV7-9 to TRBJ2-7; no firm D call. The germline CDR1 and CDR2 sequences are SEHNR and FQNEAQ (reference sequence). CDR3 size: 13 residues. DNA for the CDR3: TGTTCCAGCAGCCTACCCCGGAGCTACGAGCAGTACTTC. This codes for CSSSLPRSYEQYF.

The chain carries TRBV19 and TRBJ1-5; no definite D call. The CDR3 is 13 amino acids. Trimming stripped 4 bases from V and 5 bases from J, with 9 bases between. Per germline, CDR1 LNHDA and CDR2 SQIVND (reference sequence). The CDR3 loop reads CASSKDLDQPQHF. CDR3 DNA sequence: TGTGCCAGTAGTAAGGACTTAGATCAGCCCCAGCATTTT.

This sequence joins TRBV13 and TRBJ1-1; 8 bases line up with TRBD1. In germline, CDR1 is PRHDT, CDR2 FYEKMQ (reference sequence). The CDR3 covers 14 residues. V gave up 5 bases and J gave up 8 bases; unmatched junction bases: 10. CDR3 bases: TGTGCCAGCAGCCGCTACGGACAGGGTAGAGAAGCTTTCTTT. Its protein product is CASSRYGQGREAFF.

The chain carries TRBV7-6 and TRBJ2-3, with TRBD2 matching over 9 bases. V gave up 1 base and J gave up 4 bases; unmatched junction bases: 15. CDR1 is SGHVS and CDR2 is FNYEAQ in the germline V gene. The CDR3 has 19 residues. The CDR3: CASSLEPSGTPGPPDTQYF. The CDR3 DNA reads TGTGCCAGCAGCTTAGAACCTAGCGGGACTCCTGGACCTCCAGATACGCAGTATTTT.

This chain uses TRBV10-3 with TRBJ2-1; the D is unclear. The CDR3 covers 13 residues. The V gene's germline CDR1 is ENHRY and CDR2 SYGVKD. The V end lost 0 bases, the J end lost 10 bases, and 10 bases lay between the germline ends. The CDR3 DNA sequence: TGTGCCATCAGTGAGTCCGGCCTGAGGGAGCAGTTCTTC. It yields the protein CAISESGLREQFF.

The chain employs TRBV11-3 and TRBJ2-2; D is uncertain. Germline CDR1 is SGHNT and CDR2 is YENEEA. This CDR3 has 14 residues. Trimming left V 5 bases short and J 1 base short, with 8 bases between. CDR3 region: CASSLYKNTGELFF. The CDR3 DNA reads TGTGCCAGCAGCCTTTACAAGAACACCGGGGAGCTGTTTTTT.

The CDR3 loop is CASSGTRGFNEKLFF. The CDR3 DNA follows: TGTGCCAGTAGTGGGACCAGGGGCTTTAATGAAAAACTGTTTTTT. The chain is built from TRBV19 and TRBJ1-4; TRBD1 is a possible D gene (6 bases). Trimming cost V 5 bases and J 4 bases, with 14 bases left between them. Per germline, CDR1 LNHDA and CDR2 SQIVND (reference sequence). The CDR3 length is 15 residues.

The chain joins TRBV5-6 to TRBJ2-2; D call uncertain. The CDR3 sequence is 16 residues long. Germline CDR1 and CDR2: SGHDT and YYEEEE. Trimming cost V 1 base and J 0 bases, with 10 bases left between them. CDR3 nucleotide sequence: TGTGCCAGCAGCTTGCGTTCGTTCGCGAACACCGGGGAGCTGTTTTTT. Amino acids: CASSLRSFANTGELFF.

This sequence joins TRBV7-8 and TRBJ2-7; 8 bases match TRBD1. This CDR3 spans 13 amino acids. Germline-derived CDR1 and CDR2 are SGHVS and FQNEAQ. Trimming at V came to 7 bases and at J to 6 bases, leaving 8 bases not matched to a gene. The CDR3 region is CASTVDRVGEQYF. Written as DNA, the CDR3 is TGTGCCAGCACCGTGGACAGGGTGGGCGAGCAGTACTTC.

The V and J genes are TRBV4-1 and TRBJ2-6; tentatively, D is TRBD2 (6 bases). Trimming left V 1 base short and J 4 bases short, with 17 bases between. The germline gives CDR1 MGHRA, CDR2 YSYEKL. This CDR3 region has 18 residues. CDR3 nucleotides: TGCGCCAGCAGCCAAGCCCCGGGGGTCCTCTTCGGGGCCAACGTCCTGACTTTC. Amino acid sequence: CASSQAPGVLFGANVLTF.

The chain is built from TRBV19 and TRBJ2-1; 9 positions match TRBD2. This CDR3 has 15 amino acids. V trimming: 5 bases; J trimming: 7 bases; junction bases outside the gene matches: 9. The V gene's germline CDR1 is LNHDA and CDR2 SQIVND (reference sequence). This chain's CDR3 is CASSLQAGGSNEQFF. The CDR3 nucleotides read TGTGCCAGTAGTCTCCAAGCGGGGGGCTCAAATGAGCAGTTCTTC.